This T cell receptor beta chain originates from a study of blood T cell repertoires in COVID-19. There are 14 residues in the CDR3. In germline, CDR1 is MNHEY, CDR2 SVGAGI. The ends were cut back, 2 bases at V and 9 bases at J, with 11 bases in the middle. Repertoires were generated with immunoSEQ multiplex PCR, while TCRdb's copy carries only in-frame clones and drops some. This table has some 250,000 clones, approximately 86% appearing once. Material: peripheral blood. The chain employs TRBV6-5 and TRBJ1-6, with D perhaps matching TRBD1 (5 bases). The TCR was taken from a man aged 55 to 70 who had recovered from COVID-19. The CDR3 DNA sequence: TGTGCCAGCAGTTACGGCCAGGGCGGTTCACCCCTCCACTTT. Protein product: CASSYGQGGSPLHF.